This T cell receptor beta chain was found in a study of T cell responses to AZD1222 COVID-19 vaccine. Study-wide results and limits: Unmutated variant regions reportedly attract nearly half of all spike-specific TCRs. Along spike, vaccine-associated CD4 TCRs were found throughout, with dominance at 160-218 and 743-854. Clonal diversity may have been underestimated in mostly white British donors.

Assay: immunoSEQ multiplex PCR; the TCRdb copy retains only in-frame clones and omits some. The sample holds about 86,000 clones, roughly 88% seen once. With regard to this clone: The antigen is undetermined.

Pooled in the analysis were second doses at about 4 or about 12 weeks. The CDR3 has 15 amino acids. Trimming cost V 3 bases and J 1 base, with 14 bases left between them. From germline, CDR1 is GTSNPN and CDR2 SVGIG (reference sequence). The sequence came from an adult who received the AZD1222 COVID-19 vaccine. This rearrangement joins TRBV30 to TRBJ2-3, with D unclear. The sequences come from peripheral blood, collected 28 days after the second AZD1222 dose. CDR3 loop: CAWRGKQTRTDTQYF. CDR3 DNA sequence: TGTGCCTGGAGGGGGAAACAGACACGCACAGATACGCAGTATTTT.